What follows are 22 T cell receptor beta chains derived from one specimen sequenced in a study of blood T cell repertoires in COVID-19 (dated by TCRdb to about 2020). The library was made by the immunoSEQ multiplex PCR assay. TCRdb retrieved this table from immuneACCESS and kept in-frame rearrangements only. Not all clones are present; in checked studies, unresolved V genes account for under half, and no reason is known for the remainder. The sample table contains about 190,000 clones; only one count was recorded for around 80% of them. The ten largest clones represent 13% of the sample. Sequencing used peripheral blood. All receptors come from a man aged 45-65 years who had recovered from COVID-19.

The CDR3 spells CARSTPPDRQVYEQYF. The CDR3 region has the DNA TGTGCCAGAAGCACCCCCCCCGACAGGCAAGTCTACGAGCAGTACTTC. The genes are TRBV5-3 and TRBJ2-7; possibly TRBD1 for D (6 bases). TRBV5-3 is an ORF for which the function is uncertain. CDR3 length: 16 amino acids. Trimming removed 4 bases at V and 3 bases at J, with 20 bases between.

The chain links TRBV28 to TRBJ1-1, with a weak D call TRBD1 (5 bases). This CDR3 has 14 amino acids. In germline, CDR1 is MDHEN, CDR2 SYDVKM. V lost 3 bases and J 4 bases, leaving 12 bases between the germline ends. CDR3 DNA: TGTGCCAGCAGTTTGCAGGGATGGTTCACTGAAGCTTTCTTT. The encoded protein is CASSLQGWFTEAFF.

As regards this clone: Other DNA sequences from this sample encode an identical CDR3 as well. This sequence joins TRBV6-4 and TRBJ2-3; 7 positions agree with TRBD2. J lost 1 base, V lost 3 bases, and 1 base had no gene match. The CDR3 has 14 residues. Looked up from germline, CDR1 is MRHNA and CDR2 is SNTAGT. CDR3 coding DNA: TGTGCCAGCAGTGATCGGGGGGGCACAGATACGCAGTATTTT. It yields the protein CASSDRGGTDTQYF.

This sequence joins TRBV15 and TRBJ2-2; 8 bases are a match to TRBD2. The CDR3 runs 16 residues. Germline assignment: CDR1 LNHNV and CDR2 YYDKDF (reference sequence). V gave up 5 bases and J gave up 0 bases; unmatched junction bases: 5. CDR3 DNA sequence: TGTGCCACCAGCGGGTCAGCGGGGGCGAACACCGGGGAGCTGTTTTTT. Translation gives CATSGSAGANTGELFF.

This CDR3 reads CASSYSAGGSNQPQHF. The CDR3 DNA reads as TGTGCCAGCAGTTACTCTGCGGGGGGCAGCAATCAGCCCCAGCATTTT. The gene calls are TRBV6-5 and TRBJ1-5, with D possibly TRBD1 on 6 matching bases. Germline V gene sequence: CDR1 MNHEY, CDR2 SVGAGI. The CDR3 sequence is 16 residues long. The V and J ends lost 0 bases and 1 base respectively, with 10 bases between them.

The CDR3: CASSLAIAYNEQFF. The CDR3 bases are TGTGCCAGCAGTTTAGCGATCGCCTACAATGAGCAGTTCTTC. The chain has TRBV6-2 or TRBV6-3 and TRBJ2-1; a possible D gene is TRBD2 (5 bases). The V end was cut by 4 bases, the J end by 2 bases, with 9 bases between. The CDR3 totals 14 residues. The germline V gene encodes CDR1 MNHEY and CDR2 SVGEGT.

The rearrangement uses TRBV12-3 or TRBV12-4 and TRBJ2-7; D not resolved. The CDR3 is 11 amino acids. The V end was cut by 3 bases, the J end by 6 bases, with 6 bases between. CDR3 nucleotides: TGTGCCAGCAGTTTGGCCCGCGAGCAGTACTTC. Its protein product is CASSLAREQYF.

In its sample, this clone was seen a few times. This chain uses TRBV6-5 with TRBJ1-6; no reliable D call. Germline loops: CDR1 MNHEY, CDR2 SVGAGI. Trimming stripped 0 bases from V and 10 bases from J, with 16 bases between. The CDR3 contains 16 residues. The CDR3, as DNA: TGTGCCAGCAGTTACTCGAATCGGGGTCCCCCGTCACCCCTCCACTTT. This sequence encodes CASSYSNRGPPSPLHF.

The sample holds a few counts of this clone. The CDR3 region has the DNA TGTGCCAGCAGCACAAGTCCCCTTGGGACGGGGAGGTACGAGCAGTACTTC. Translation gives CASSTSPLGTGRYEQYF. The chain couples TRBV7-9 to TRBJ2-7, with D perhaps matching TRBD2 (6 bases). The CDR3 spans 17 residues. The V gene's germline CDR1 is SEHNR and CDR2 FQNEAQ (reference sequence). Trimming removed 5 bases at V and 4 bases at J, with 24 bases between. The whole variable domain, filled in from reference TRBV7-9 and TRBJ2-7, reads DTGVSQNPRHKITKRGQNVTFRCDPISEHNRLYWYRQTLGQGPEFLTYFQNEAQLEKSRLLSDRFSAERPKGSFSTLEIQRTEQGDSAMYLCASSTSPLGTGRYEQYFGPGTRLTVT.

The chain couples TRBV7-2 to TRBJ2-1; TRBD2 might be the D (6 bases). The germline gives CDR1 SGHTA, CDR2 FQGNSA. The germline V and J ends were trimmed by 5 bases and 3 bases, with 14 bases remaining between them. The CDR3 is 15 residues long. The CDR3 DNA reads TGTGCCAGCAGCCCCCCGGGGGTTTACTACAATGAGCAGTTCTTC. It codes for CASSPPGVYYNEQFF.

This chain connects TRBV25-1 to TRBJ2-3, with TRBD2 matching over 12 bases. This CDR3 spans 16 amino acids. V dropped 3 bases and J dropped 3; count of bases not matched to a gene: 4. Germline CDR1 is MGHDK and CDR2 is SYGVNS. In nucleotides, the CDR3 is TGTGCCAGCAGTGATCCAGGACTAGCGGGAACAGATACGCAGTATTTT. This encodes CASSDPGLAGTDTQYF.

This clone was recorded once. V and J are TRBV11-3 and TRBJ2-3; TRBD1 matches at 9 bases. Germline V gene data show CDR1 as SGHNT and CDR2 as YENEEA. V was clipped by 6 bases and J by 4 bases; unmatched bases: 14. The CDR3 length is 17 residues. The CDR3 protein is CASRLPWTGDGSDTQYF. Here the CDR3 DNA reads TGTGCCAGCAGACTTCCCTGGACAGGGGACGGCTCAGATACGCAGTATTTT.

This chain connects TRBV5-1 to TRBJ2-3, with D perhaps TRBD2 (6 bases). Germline CDR1 and CDR2: SGHRS and YFSETQ. The ends were cut back, 4 bases at V and 0 bases at J, with 15 bases in the middle. The CDR3 has 16 residues. The CDR3 DNA is TGCGCCAGCAGCGCGGGGCGGGCCTCGAGCACAGATACGCAGTATTTT. Encoded protein: CASSAGRASSTDTQYF.

The V and J genes are TRBV14 and TRBJ2-2; 8 bases fit TRBD2. With V trimmed by 4 bases and J by 7 bases, 8 bases remained unmatched. The CDR3 covers 15 residues. Germline CDR1 reads SGHDN; CDR2 reads FVKESK. Written as DNA, the CDR3 is TGTGCCAGCAGCCCCGGGACTAGGGTAGTCGGGGAGCTGTTTTTT. The encoded protein is CASSPGTRVVGELFF.

The V and J genes are TRBV4-1 and TRBJ2-1, with 10 bases identical to TRBD2. Germline CDR1 is MGHRA and CDR2 is YSYEKL. V shed 6 bases and J 5 bases; nucleotides not matched to a gene: 10. CDR3 length: 16 residues. The CDR3 DNA reads TGCGCCAGCAGTCCACTGCTGCTAGCGGGAGACAATGAGCAGTTCTTC. Protein product: CASSPLLLAGDNEQFF.

This clone was observed a handful of times. The chain links TRBV27 to TRBJ1-6; TRBD1 might be the D (5 bases). Per the germline V gene, CDR1 is MNHEY and CDR2 is SMNVEV (reference sequence). The CDR3 spans 13 residues. The ends were cut back, 6 bases at V and 4 bases at J, with 7 bases in the middle. For the CDR3, the DNA is TGTGCCAGCAGGGACACTTATAATTCACCCCTCCACTTT. Translated: CASRDTYNSPLHF.

V and J are TRBV4-2 and TRBJ2-3; weak D call: TRBD2 (5 bases). Looked up from germline, CDR1 is LGHNA and CDR2 is YNFKEQ. This CDR3 is 17 amino acids long. Trimming cost V 0 bases and J 1 base, with 14 bases left between them. The DNA for the CDR3 is TGTGCCAGCAGCCAAGATCCCTCCATCGGGGGCACAGATACGCAGTATTTT. Its protein product is CASSQDPSIGGTDTQYF.

J is TRBJ2-7 and V is TRBV27; D perhaps matches TRBD2 (6 bases). This CDR3 is 14 amino acids long. Germline CDR1 and CDR2: MNHEY and SMNVEV (reference sequence). The V gene lost 6 bases and the J gene lost 4 bases, with 16 bases spanning the gap. The CDR3 DNA is TGTGCCAGCAGCTCTAGTCGGGGGAGATACGAGCAGTACTTC. This translates into CASSSSRGRYEQYF.

The rearrangement links TRBV27 to TRBJ2-1, with 12 nucleotides matching TRBD2. Germline assignment: CDR1 MNHEY and CDR2 SMNVEV (reference sequence). The J segment lost 8 bases and the V segment lost 4 bases, leaving 9 bases of the junction unmatched. CDR3 length: 16 residues. The CDR3 nucleotides read TGTGCCAGCAGTTCGCGTCGACTAGCGGGAGTAGATGAGCAGTTCTTC. The encoded protein is CASSSRRLAGVDEQFF.

The V call is TRBV6-6, the J call TRBJ1-6; 9 bases agree with TRBD1. V trimming: 6 bases; J trimming: 5 bases; junction bases outside the gene matches: 5. This CDR3 is built from 15 residues. Germline lookup yields CDR1 MNHNY and CDR2 SVGAGI (reference sequence). The chain's CDR3 is CASRVGDRDNSPLHF. CDR3 bases: TGTGCCAGCAGGGTCGGGGACAGGGATAATTCACCCCTCCACTTT.

This chain's CDR3 is CASSARQGTTDTQYF. In nucleotides, the CDR3 is TGCGCCAGCAGTGCCCGACAGGGGACCACAGATACGCAGTATTTT. J is TRBJ2-3 and V is TRBV10-1, with TRBD1 identical over 8 bases. CDR1 and CDR2 from the germline V gene are WNHNN and SYGVQD (reference sequence). This CDR3 comprises 15 residues. Trimming at V came to 4 bases and at J to 2 bases, leaving 5 bases not matched to a gene.

The genes are TRBV5-1 and TRBJ2-1; 9 bases fit TRBD2. Germline V gene data show CDR1 as SGHRS and CDR2 as YFSETQ. J gave up 0 bases and V 9 bases, and 7 bases lay outside the gene matches. This CDR3 has 15 residues. CDR3 amino acids: CATRTSVSSYNEQFF. The CDR3 DNA follows: TGCGCCACCCGGACTAGCGTTAGCTCCTACAATGAGCAGTTCTTC.